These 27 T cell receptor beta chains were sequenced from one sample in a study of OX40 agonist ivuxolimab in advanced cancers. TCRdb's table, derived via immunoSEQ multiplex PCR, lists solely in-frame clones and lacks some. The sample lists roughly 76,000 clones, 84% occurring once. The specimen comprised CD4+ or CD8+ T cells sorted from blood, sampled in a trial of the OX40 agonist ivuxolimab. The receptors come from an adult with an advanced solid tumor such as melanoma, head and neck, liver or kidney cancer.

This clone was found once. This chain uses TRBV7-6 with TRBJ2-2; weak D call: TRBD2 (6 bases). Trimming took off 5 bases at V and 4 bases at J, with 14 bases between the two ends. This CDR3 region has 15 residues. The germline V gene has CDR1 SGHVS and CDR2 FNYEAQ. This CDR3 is CASSLPSESTGELFF. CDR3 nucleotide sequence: TGTGCCAGCAGCCTTCCTAGCGAGAGCACCGGGGAGCTGTTTTTT.

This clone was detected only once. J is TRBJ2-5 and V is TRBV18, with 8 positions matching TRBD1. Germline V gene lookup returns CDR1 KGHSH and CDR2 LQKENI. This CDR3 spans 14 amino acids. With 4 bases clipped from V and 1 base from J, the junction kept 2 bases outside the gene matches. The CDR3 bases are TGTGCCAGCTCACAGACAGGGGTCCAAGAGACCCAGTACTTC. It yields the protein CASSQTGVQETQYF.

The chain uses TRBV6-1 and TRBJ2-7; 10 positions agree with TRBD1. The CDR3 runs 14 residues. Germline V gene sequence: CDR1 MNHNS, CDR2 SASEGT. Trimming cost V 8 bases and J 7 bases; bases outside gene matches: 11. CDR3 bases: TGTGCCAGCTCCTCCGGGACAGGGGATGGGGAGCAGTACTTC. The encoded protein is CASSSGTGDGEQYF.

CDR3 loop: CASSPGQGSTDTQYF. Here the CDR3 DNA reads TGTGCCAGCAGCCCGGGACAGGGGAGCACAGATACGCAGTATTTT. The rearrangement uses TRBV5-6 and TRBJ2-3; 10 nucleotides agree with TRBD1. This CDR3 is 15 amino acids long. V dropped 4 bases and J dropped 0; count of bases not matched to a gene: 2. The germline V gene has CDR1 SGHDT and CDR2 YYEEEE.

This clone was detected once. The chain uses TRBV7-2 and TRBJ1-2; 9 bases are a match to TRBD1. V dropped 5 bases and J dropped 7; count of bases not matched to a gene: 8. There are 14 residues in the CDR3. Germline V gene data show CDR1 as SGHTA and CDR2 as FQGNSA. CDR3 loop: CASSLANRGLGYTF. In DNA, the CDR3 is TGTGCCAGCAGCCTCGCCAACAGGGGGCTTGGCTACACCTTC.

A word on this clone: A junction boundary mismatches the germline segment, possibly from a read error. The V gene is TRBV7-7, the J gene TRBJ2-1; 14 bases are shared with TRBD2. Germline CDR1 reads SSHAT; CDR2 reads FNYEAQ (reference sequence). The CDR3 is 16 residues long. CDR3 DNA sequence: TGTGCTAGCAGCTTAGGGACTAGCGGGGGAGGGAGTGAGCAGTTCTTC. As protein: CASSLGTSGGGSEQFF.

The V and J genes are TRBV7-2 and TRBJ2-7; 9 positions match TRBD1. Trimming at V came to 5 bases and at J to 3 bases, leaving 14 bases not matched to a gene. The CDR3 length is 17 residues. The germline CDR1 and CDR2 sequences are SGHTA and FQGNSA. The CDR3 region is CASSPPPPGQGSYEQYF. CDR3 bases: TGTGCCAGCAGCCCCCCCCCACCGGGACAGGGAAGCTACGAGCAGTACTTC.

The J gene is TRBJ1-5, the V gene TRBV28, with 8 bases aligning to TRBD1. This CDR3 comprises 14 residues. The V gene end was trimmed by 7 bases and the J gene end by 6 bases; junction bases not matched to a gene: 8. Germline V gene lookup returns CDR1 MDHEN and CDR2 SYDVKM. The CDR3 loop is CASTADRVGQPQHF. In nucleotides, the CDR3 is TGTGCCAGCACTGCGGACAGGGTCGGTCAGCCCCAGCATTTT. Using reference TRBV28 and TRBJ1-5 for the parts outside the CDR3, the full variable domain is DVKVTQSSRYLVKRTGEKVFLECVQDMDHENMFWYRQDPGLGLRLIYFSYDVKMKEKGDIPEGYSVSREKKERFSLILESASTNQTSMYLCASTADRVGQPQHFGDGTRLSIL.

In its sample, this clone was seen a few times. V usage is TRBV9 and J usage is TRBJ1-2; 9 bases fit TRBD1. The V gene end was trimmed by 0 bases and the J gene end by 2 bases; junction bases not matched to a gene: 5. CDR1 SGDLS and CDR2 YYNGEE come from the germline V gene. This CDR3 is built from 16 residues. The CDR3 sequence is CASSVAGQGQNYGYTF. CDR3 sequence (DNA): TGTGCCAGCAGCGTAGCTGGACAGGGGCAGAACTATGGCTACACCTTC.

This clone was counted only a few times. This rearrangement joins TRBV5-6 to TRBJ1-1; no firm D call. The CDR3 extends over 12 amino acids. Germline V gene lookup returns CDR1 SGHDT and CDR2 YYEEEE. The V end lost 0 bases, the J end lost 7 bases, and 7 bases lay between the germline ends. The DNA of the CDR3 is TGTGCCAGCAGCTTGGGAAGAGATGAAGCTTTCTTT. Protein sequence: CASSLGRDEAFF.

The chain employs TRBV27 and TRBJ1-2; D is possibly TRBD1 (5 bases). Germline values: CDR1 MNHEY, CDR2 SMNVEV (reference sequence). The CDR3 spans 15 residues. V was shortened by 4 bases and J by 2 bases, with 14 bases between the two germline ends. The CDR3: CASSSLTEKNYGYTF. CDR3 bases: TGTGCCAGCAGTTCTCTGACAGAAAAAAACTATGGCTACACCTTC.

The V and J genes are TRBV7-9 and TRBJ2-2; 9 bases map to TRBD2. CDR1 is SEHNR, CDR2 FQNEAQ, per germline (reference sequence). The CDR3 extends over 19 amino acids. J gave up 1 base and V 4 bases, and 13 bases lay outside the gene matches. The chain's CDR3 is CASSSVPPGLAVNTGELFF. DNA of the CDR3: TGTGCCAGCAGCTCCGTGCCTCCGGGACTAGCAGTGAACACCGGGGAGCTGTTTTTT. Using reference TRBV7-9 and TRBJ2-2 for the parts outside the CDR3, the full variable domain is DTGVSQNPRHKITKRGQNVTFRCDPISEHNRLYWYRQTLGQGPEFLTYFQNEAQLEKSRLLSDRFSAERPKGSFSTLEIQRTEQGDSAMYLCASSSVPPGLAVNTGELFFGEGSRLTVL.

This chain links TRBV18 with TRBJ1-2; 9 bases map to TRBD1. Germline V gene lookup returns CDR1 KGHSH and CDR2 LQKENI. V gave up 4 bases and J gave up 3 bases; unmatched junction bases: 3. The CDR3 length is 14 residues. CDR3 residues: CASSRDRVDYGYTF. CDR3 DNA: TGTGCCAGCTCACGGGACAGGGTGGACTATGGCTACACCTTC.

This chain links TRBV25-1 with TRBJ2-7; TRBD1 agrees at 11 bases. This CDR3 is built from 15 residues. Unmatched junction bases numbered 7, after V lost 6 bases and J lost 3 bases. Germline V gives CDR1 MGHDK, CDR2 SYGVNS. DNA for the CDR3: TGTGCCAGCAGCCACGTGGGACAGGGGGACTACGAGCAGTACTTC. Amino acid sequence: CASSHVGQGDYEQYF.

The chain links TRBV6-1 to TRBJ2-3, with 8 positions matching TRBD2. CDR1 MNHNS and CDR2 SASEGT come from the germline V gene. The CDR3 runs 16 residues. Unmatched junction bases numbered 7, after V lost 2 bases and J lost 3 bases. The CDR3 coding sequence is TGTGCCAGCAGTGAATGGGCCAGCGGGGGAACAGATACGCAGTATTTT. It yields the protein CASSEWASGGTDTQYF.

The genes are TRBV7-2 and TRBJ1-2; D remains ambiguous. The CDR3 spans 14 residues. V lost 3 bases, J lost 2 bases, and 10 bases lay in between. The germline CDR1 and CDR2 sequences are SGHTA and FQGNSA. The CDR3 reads CASSFYRQNYGYTF. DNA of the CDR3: TGTGCCAGCAGCTTTTATAGGCAGAACTATGGCTACACCTTC.

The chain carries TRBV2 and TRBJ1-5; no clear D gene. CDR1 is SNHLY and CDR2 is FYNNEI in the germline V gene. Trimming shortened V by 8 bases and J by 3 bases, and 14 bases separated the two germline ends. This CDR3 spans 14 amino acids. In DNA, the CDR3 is TGTGCCAGCCTCGGGCCGTACCTCAATCAGCCCCAGCATTTT. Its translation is CASLGPYLNQPQHF.

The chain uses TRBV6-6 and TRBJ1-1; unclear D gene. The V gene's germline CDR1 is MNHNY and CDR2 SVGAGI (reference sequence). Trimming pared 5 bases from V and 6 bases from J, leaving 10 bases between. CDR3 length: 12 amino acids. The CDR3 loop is CASSKDSAEAFF. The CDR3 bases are TGTGCCAGCAGTAAAGATAGCGCTGAAGCTTTCTTT.

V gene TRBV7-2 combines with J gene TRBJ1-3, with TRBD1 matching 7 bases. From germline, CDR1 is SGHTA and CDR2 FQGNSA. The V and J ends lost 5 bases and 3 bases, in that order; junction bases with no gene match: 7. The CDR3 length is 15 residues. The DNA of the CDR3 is TGTGCCAGCAGCCCCTGGACAGGATTTGGAAACACCATATATTTT. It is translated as CASSPWTGFGNTIYF. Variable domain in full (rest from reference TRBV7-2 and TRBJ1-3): GAGVSQSPSNKVTEKGKDVELRCDPISGHTALYWYRQSLGQGLEFLIYFQGNSAPDKSGLPSDRFSAERTGGSVSTLTIQRTQQEDSAVYLCASSPWTGFGNTIYFGEGSWLTVV.

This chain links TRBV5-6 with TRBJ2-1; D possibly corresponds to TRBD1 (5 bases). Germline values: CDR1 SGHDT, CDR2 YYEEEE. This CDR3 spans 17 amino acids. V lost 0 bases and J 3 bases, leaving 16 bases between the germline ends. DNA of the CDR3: TGTGCCAGCAGCTTGGCCTCGTCAGGGATTTACTACAATGAGCAGTTCTTC. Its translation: CASSLASSGIYYNEQFF. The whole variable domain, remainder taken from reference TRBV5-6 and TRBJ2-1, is DAGVTQSPTHLIKTRGQQVTLRCSPKSGHDTVSWYQQALGQGPQFIFQYYEEEERQRGNFPDRFSGHQFPNYSSELNVNALLLGDSALYLCASSLASSGIYYNEQFFGPGTRLTVL.

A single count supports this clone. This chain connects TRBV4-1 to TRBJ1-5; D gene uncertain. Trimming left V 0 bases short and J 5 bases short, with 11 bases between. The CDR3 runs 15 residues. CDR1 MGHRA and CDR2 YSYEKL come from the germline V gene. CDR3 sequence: CASSQESADYQPQHF. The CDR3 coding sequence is TGCGCCAGCAGCCAAGAGTCCGCAGATTATCAGCCCCAGCATTTT.

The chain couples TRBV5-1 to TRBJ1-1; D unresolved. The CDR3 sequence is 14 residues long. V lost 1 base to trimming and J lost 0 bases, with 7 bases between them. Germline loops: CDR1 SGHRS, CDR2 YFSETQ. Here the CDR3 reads CASSLSGLNTEAFF. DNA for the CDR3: TGCGCCAGCAGCTTGTCAGGACTGAACACTGAAGCTTTCTTT.

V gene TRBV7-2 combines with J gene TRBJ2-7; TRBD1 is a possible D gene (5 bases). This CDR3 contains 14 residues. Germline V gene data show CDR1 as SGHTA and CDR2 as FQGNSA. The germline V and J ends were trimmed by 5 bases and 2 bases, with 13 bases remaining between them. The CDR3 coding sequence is TGTGCCAGCAGCCGAACAACAGGACCCTACGAGCAGTACTTC. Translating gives CASSRTTGPYEQYF. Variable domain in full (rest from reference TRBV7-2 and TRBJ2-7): GAGVSQSPSNKVTEKGKDVELRCDPISGHTALYWYRQSLGQGLEFLIYFQGNSAPDKSGLPSDRFSAERTGGSVSTLTIQRTQQEDSAVYLCASSRTTGPYEQYFGPGTRLTVT.

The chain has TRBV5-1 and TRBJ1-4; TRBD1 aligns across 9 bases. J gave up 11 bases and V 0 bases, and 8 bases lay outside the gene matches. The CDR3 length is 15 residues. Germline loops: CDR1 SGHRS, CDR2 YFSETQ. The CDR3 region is CASSLEGTGWRKLFF. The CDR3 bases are TGCGCCAGCAGCTTGGAGGGGACAGGGTGGAGGAAACTGTTTTTT.

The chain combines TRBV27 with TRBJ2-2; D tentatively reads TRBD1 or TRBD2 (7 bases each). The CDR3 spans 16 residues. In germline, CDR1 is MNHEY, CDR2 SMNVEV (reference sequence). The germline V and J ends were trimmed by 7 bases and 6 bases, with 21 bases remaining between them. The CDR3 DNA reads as TGTGCCAGCAAGACAGGGCGGGGGATCATGGCCGGGGAGCTGTTTTTT. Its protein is CASKTGRGIMAGELFF.

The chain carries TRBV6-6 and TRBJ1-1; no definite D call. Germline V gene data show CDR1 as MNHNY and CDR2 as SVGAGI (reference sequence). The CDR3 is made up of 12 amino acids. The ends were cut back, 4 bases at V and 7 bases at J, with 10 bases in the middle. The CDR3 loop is CASSSPRDEAFF. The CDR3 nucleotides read TGTGCCAGCAGTTCCCCGCGGGATGAAGCTTTCTTT.

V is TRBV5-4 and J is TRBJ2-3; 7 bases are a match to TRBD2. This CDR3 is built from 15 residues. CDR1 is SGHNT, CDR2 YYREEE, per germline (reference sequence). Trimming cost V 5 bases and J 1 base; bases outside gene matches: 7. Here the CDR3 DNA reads TGTGCCAGCAGTAGTTTGGCGGGGGGCACAGATACGCAGTATTTT. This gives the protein CASSSLAGGTDTQYF.